The clone carrying this TCR beta chain was recorded a few times. The antigen is unknown. This entry is derived from a study of STAT3 mutations in large granular lymphocyte leukemia. Study-wide findings and caveats: Every T-cell large granular lymphocyte leukemia patient had at least one immunodominant TCR beta clonotype. In several patients, dominant TCR clone burden exceeded STAT3 mutant burden, suggesting STAT3 mutation arose secondarily.

TCRbeta libraries averaged around 42,000 productive templates per sample. Repertoires were generated with immunoSEQ multiplex PCR, while TCRdb's copy carries only in-frame clones and drops some. The table lists approximately 42,000 clones, around 80% of them singletons, with approximately 0.43% in the top ten. V lost 7 bases, J lost 2 bases, and 11 bases lay in between. Germline values: CDR1 MNHNY, CDR2 SVGAGI (reference sequence). This CDR3 spans 13 amino acids. This TCR came from a human donor with T large granular lymphocyte leukemia. Some clones in this sample may be carry-over from other donors' samples. Sequences were obtained from PBMCs. The V and J genes are TRBV6-6 and TRBJ1-2; D is possibly TRBD1 (6 bases). CDR3 bases: TGTGCCAGCACCACAGGACAGAACTATGGCTACACCTTC. Translating it yields CASTTGQNYGYTF.